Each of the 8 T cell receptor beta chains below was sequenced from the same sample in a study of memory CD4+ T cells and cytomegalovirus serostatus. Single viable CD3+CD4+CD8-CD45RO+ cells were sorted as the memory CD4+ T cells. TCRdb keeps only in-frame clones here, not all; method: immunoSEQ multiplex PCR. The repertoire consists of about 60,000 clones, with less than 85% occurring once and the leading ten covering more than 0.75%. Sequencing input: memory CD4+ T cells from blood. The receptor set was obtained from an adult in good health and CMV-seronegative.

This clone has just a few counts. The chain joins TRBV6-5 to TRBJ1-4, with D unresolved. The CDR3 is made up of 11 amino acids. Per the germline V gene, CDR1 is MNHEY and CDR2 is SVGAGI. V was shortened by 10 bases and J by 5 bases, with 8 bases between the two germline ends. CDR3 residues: CATLKNEKLFF. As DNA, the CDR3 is TGTGCCACTTTGAAAAATGAAAAACTGTTTTTT.

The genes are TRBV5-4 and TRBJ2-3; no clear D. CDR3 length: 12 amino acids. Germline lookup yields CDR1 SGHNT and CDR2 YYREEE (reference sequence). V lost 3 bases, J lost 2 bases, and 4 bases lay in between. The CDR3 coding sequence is TGTGCCAGCAGCTGGATCACAGATACGCAGTATTTT. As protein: CASSWITDTQYF.

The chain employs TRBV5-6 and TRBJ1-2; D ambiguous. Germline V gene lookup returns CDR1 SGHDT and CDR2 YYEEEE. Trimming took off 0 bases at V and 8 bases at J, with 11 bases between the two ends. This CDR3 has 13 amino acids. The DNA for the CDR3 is TGTGCCAGCAGCTTGGGCGATTTACAAGGCTACACCTTC. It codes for CASSLGDLQGYTF.

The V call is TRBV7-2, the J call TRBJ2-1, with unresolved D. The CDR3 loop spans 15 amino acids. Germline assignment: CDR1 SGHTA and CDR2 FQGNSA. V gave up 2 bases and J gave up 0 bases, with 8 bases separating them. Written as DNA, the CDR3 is TGTGCCAGCAGCTTAAGGAAGAGCTCCTACAATGAGCAGTTCTTC. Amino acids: CASSLRKSSYNEQFF.

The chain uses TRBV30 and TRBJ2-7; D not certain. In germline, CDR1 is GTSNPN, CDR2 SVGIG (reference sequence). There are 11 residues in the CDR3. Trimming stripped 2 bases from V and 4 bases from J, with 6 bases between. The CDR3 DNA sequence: TGTGCCTGGAGTCCGGATTACGAGCAGTACTTC. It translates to CAWSPDYEQYF.

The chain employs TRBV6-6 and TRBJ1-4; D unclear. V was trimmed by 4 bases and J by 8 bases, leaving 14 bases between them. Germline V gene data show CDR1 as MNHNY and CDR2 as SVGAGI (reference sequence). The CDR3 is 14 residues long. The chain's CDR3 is CASSFGGLREKLFF. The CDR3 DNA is TGTGCCAGCAGTTTTGGAGGACTCCGAGAAAAACTGTTTTTT.

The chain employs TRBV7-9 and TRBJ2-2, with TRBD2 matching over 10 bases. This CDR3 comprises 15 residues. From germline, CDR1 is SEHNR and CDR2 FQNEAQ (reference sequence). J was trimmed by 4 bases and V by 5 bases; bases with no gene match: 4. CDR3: CASSVLAGGTGELFF. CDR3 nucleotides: TGTGCCAGCAGCGTATTAGCGGGAGGCACCGGGGAGCTGTTTTTT. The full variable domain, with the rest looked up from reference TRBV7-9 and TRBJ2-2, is DTGVSQNPRHKITKRGQNVTFRCDPISEHNRLYWYRQTLGQGPEFLTYFQNEAQLEKSRLLSDRFSAERPKGSFSTLEIQRTEQGDSAMYLCASSVLAGGTGELFFGEGSRLTVL.

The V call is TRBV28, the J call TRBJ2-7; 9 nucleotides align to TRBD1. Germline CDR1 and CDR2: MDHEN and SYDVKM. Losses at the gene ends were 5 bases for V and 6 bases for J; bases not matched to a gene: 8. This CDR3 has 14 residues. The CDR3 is CASSRRGQGFEQYF. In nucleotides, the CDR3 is TGTGCCAGCAGTCGGCGGGGACAGGGTTTCGAGCAGTACTTC. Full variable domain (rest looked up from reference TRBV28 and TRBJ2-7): DVKVTQSSRYLVKRTGEKVFLECVQDMDHENMFWYRQDPGLGLRLIYFSYDVKMKEKGDIPEGYSVSREKKERFSLILESASTNQTSMYLCASSRRGQGFEQYFGPGTRLTVT.